Presented here are 28 T cell receptor beta chains from one specimen sequenced in a study of cytomegalovirus exposure and HLA in healthy donors. With 60 Vbeta and 13 Jbeta primers, the PCR was carried out. Sequenced by immunoSEQ multiplex PCR; TCRdb stores in-frame clones only, minus some. This table has tens of thousands of clones, around 84% appearing once. The sample comprised PBMCs. These receptors were taken from a man aged 35 to 55 in good health and CMV-seronegative.

V and J are TRBV2 and TRBJ1-1; D is possibly TRBD1 (6 bases). V lost 8 bases, J lost 0 bases, and 13 bases lay in between. CDR1 SNHLY and CDR2 FYNNEI come from the germline V gene. This CDR3 has 14 amino acids. Here the CDR3 DNA reads TGTGCCAGCCCCACAGGGCGCATGAACACTGAAGCTTTCTTT. Amino acid sequence: CASPTGRMNTEAFF. Full variable domain (remainder filled in from reference TRBV2 and TRBJ1-1): EPEVTQTPSHQVTQMGQEVILRCVPISNHLYFYWYRQILGQKVEFLVSFYNNEISEKSEIFDDQFSVERPDGSNFTLKIRSTKLEDSAMYFCASPTGRMNTEAFFGQGTRLTVV.

The V call is TRBV28, the J call TRBJ2-7; TRBD1 might be the D (5 bases). CDR3 size: 14 residues. Trimming cost V 7 bases and J 5 bases, with 18 bases left between them. Per germline, CDR1 MDHEN and CDR2 SYDVKM. The CDR3 coding sequence is TGTGCCAGCACCCGAATTGGGGCGTCTCACGAGCAGTACTTC. Translating gives CASTRIGASHEQYF.

This chain's CDR3 is CASSERLSEQFF. The CDR3 DNA reads as TGTGCCAGCAGTGAACGTCTAAGTGAGCAGTTCTTC. V usage is TRBV25-1 and J usage is TRBJ2-1; D gene ambiguous. The CDR3 totals 12 residues. Germline V gives CDR1 MGHDK, CDR2 SYGVNS. V lost 2 bases and J 9 bases, leaving 8 bases between the germline ends.

This clone occurred once. The chain couples TRBV10-2 to TRBJ1-5, with 8 bases that match TRBD1. The CDR3 is 15 residues long. Germline V CDR1 and CDR2: WSHSY, SAAADI. V trimming: 2 bases; J trimming: 5 bases; junction bases outside the gene matches: 5. The CDR3 reads CASSETAGGYQPQHF. CDR3 DNA: TGCGCCAGCAGTGAGACGGCAGGGGGCTATCAGCCCCAGCATTTT.

V usage is TRBV2 and J usage is TRBJ2-1, with D tentatively TRBD2 (5 bases). V was cut by 6 bases and J by 12 bases, with 15 bases left in between. CDR3 length: 12 residues. CDR1 SNHLY and CDR2 FYNNEI come from the germline V gene. The CDR3: CASRETITAQFF. CDR3 DNA sequence: TGTGCCAGCAGAGAGACTATTACGGCGCAGTTCTTC.

The chain uses TRBV10-2 and TRBJ1-1; 8 bases map to TRBD1. This CDR3 contains 15 residues. Trimming cost V 4 bases and J 5 bases; bases outside gene matches: 9. Germline CDR1 and CDR2: WSHSY and SAAADI. This CDR3 is CASSVGRGRRTEAFF. In DNA, the CDR3 is TGCGCCAGCAGTGTGGGCAGGGGGCGCCGAACTGAAGCTTTCTTT.

V and J are TRBV19 and TRBJ1-4; 8 positions match TRBD1. The CDR3 length is 15 residues. The V and J ends lost 6 bases and 8 bases, in that order; junction bases with no gene match: 11. Germline CDR1 is LNHDA and CDR2 is SQIVND (reference sequence). The CDR3 nucleotides read TGTGCCAGTAGCCGACCGACAGGGGAGTACGAAAAACTGTTTTTT. This codes for CASSRPTGEYEKLFF.

The genes are TRBV11-3 and TRBJ1-1; the D is unclear. Trimming removed 3 bases from V and 6 bases from J, with 11 bases in between. The CDR3 extends over 13 amino acids. Germline assignment: CDR1 SGHNT and CDR2 YENEEA. The CDR3 region has the DNA TGTGCCAGCAGCTTTGTGGCCAGCGCTGAAGCTTTCTTT. Amino acid sequence: CASSFVASAEAFF. The full variable domain, its missing parts supplied by reference TRBV11-3 and TRBJ1-1, is EAGVVQSPRYKIIEKKQPVAFWCNPISGHNTLYWYLQNLGQGPELLIRYENEEAVDDSQLPKDRFSAERLKGVDSTLKIQPAELGDSAVYLCASSFVASAEAFFGQGTRLTVV.

The gene calls are TRBV18 and TRBJ1-1, with 8 positions matching TRBD1. The CDR3 totals 14 residues. Germline CDR1 is KGHSH and CDR2 is LQKENI. J lost 6 bases, V lost 3 bases, and 6 bases had no gene match. The CDR3 sequence is CASSPLSQGAEAFF. CDR3 coding DNA: TGTGCCAGCTCACCCCTTTCACAGGGGGCTGAAGCTTTCTTT.

This chain joins TRBV7-2 and TRBJ2-1; TRBD2 matches at 13 bases. Trimming cost V 0 bases and J 8 bases; bases outside gene matches: 7. The CDR3 is 17 residues long. The germline V gene has CDR1 SGHTA and CDR2 FQGNSA. In DNA, the CDR3 is TGTGCCAGCAGCTTAGCCTATGGACTAGCGGGAGTGGATGAGCAGTTCTTC. This translates into CASSLAYGLAGVDEQFF.

V is TRBV4-3 and J is TRBJ2-1; 12 bases agree with TRBD1. Trimming removed 0 bases from V and 9 bases from J; junction bases left unmatched: 12. Germline assignment: CDR1 LGHNA and CDR2 YSLEER. This CDR3 region has 18 residues. The CDR3 DNA is TGCGCCAGCAGCCAAGATGATGGACCGGGACAGGGGGCCGGTGAGCAGTTCTTC. It yields the protein CASSQDDGPGQGAGEQFF.

The J gene is TRBJ1-5, the V gene TRBV19; TRBD1 is a possible D gene (6 bases). From germline, CDR1 is LNHDA and CDR2 SQIVND (reference sequence). There are 17 residues in the CDR3. Trimming stripped 7 bases from V and 4 bases from J, with 23 bases between. The CDR3 region is CASTHKGGGTSNQPQHF. The CDR3 bases are TGTGCCAGTACCCACAAAGGGGGGGGGACGTCGAATCAGCCCCAGCATTTT.

V and J are TRBV28 and TRBJ2-7, with D uncertain. From germline, CDR1 is MDHEN and CDR2 SYDVKM. The V gene lost 8 bases and the J gene lost 5 bases, with 10 bases spanning the gap. The CDR3 is 11 residues long. The CDR3 loop reads CASGQSHEQYF. CDR3 DNA sequence: TGTGCCAGCGGTCAGTCCCACGAGCAGTACTTC.

This clone has just one count. The chain uses TRBV5-4 and TRBJ2-2; D might be TRBD2 (6 bases). Germline CDR1 is SGHNT and CDR2 is YYREEE (reference sequence). CDR3 length: 14 amino acids. V gave up 4 bases and J gave up 2 bases, with 9 bases separating them. CDR3 coding DNA: TGTGCCAGCAGCCCGGGACTCAACACCGGGGAGCTGTTTTTT. Amino acids: CASSPGLNTGELFF.

J is TRBJ1-2 and V is TRBV6-5, with D possibly being TRBD1 (6 bases). The ends were cut back, 0 bases at V and 2 bases at J, with 13 bases in the middle. This CDR3 is 16 amino acids long. Germline V CDR1 and CDR2: MNHEY, SVGAGI. The CDR3 is CASSYSRGMGNYGYTF. For the CDR3, the DNA is TGTGCCAGCAGTTACTCGAGGGGGATGGGAAACTATGGCTACACCTTC.

This chain joins TRBV10-1 and TRBJ2-7; 11 positions match TRBD1. V was pared by 5 bases and J by 5 bases, with 11 bases of the junction left unmatched. The CDR3 covers 16 residues. Germline loops: CDR1 WNHNN, CDR2 SYGVQD (reference sequence). The CDR3 sequence is CASSQSGTGGYDEQYF. The CDR3 DNA sequence: TGCGCCAGCAGTCAATCCGGGACAGGGGGATACGACGAGCAGTACTTC.

V and J are TRBV10-1 and TRBJ2-3; tentative D call: TRBD2 (5 bases). Germline V gene data show CDR1 as WNHNN and CDR2 as SYGVQD (reference sequence). V lost 5 bases and J lost 0, with 6 bases in between. The length of the CDR3 is 13 residues. The CDR3 sequence: CASSRTSTDTQYF. CDR3 DNA sequence: TGCGCCAGCAGTCGGACTAGCACAGATACGCAGTATTTT.

The rearrangement links TRBV6-5 to TRBJ2-2; 16 bases are shared with TRBD2. The CDR3 is 16 residues long. V lost 4 bases to trimming and J lost 7 bases; unmatched junction nucleotides: 3. The germline gives CDR1 MNHEY, CDR2 SVGAGI. The CDR3 nucleotides read TGTGCCAGCAGTTTGGGACTAGCGGGAGGGCTCGGGGAGCTGTTTTTT. Its protein is CASSLGLAGGLGELFF.

The genes are TRBV5-6 and TRBJ1-1, with 8 bases lining up with TRBD1. The CDR3 spans 14 residues. Looked up from germline, CDR1 is SGHDT and CDR2 is YYEEEE. V was clipped by 6 bases and J by 5 bases; unmatched bases: 9. CDR3 loop: CASIPDRGGTEAFF. CDR3 DNA sequence: TGTGCCAGCATCCCCGACAGGGGAGGGACTGAAGCTTTCTTT.

In DNA, the CDR3 is TGTGCCAGCACCCTAGGGAGGCAAACGCTGTTTTTT. Its translation is CASTLGRQTLFF. The chain carries TRBV2 and TRBJ1-4; D gene uncertain. V lost 7 bases, J lost 14 bases, and 17 bases lay in between. The germline V gene encodes CDR1 SNHLY and CDR2 FYNNEI. CDR3 size: 12 residues. The variable domain in full, with the rest retrieved from reference TRBV2 and TRBJ1-4, is EPEVTQTPSHQVTQMGQEVILRCVPISNHLYFYWYRQILGQKVEFLVSFYNNEISEKSEIFDDQFSVERPDGSNFTLKIRSTKLEDSAMYFCASTLGRQTLFFGSGTQLSVL.

This chain links TRBV11-2 with TRBJ2-5; TRBD2 matches 8 bases. Germline values: CDR1 SGHAT, CDR2 FQNNGV. The CDR3 sequence is 16 residues long. After removal of 5 bases from V and 4 bases from J, the junction contained 12 bases not matched to a gene. CDR3 loop: CASSPWSGSQGETQYF. In DNA, the CDR3 is TGTGCCAGCAGCCCCTGGAGCGGGAGCCAGGGAGAGACCCAGTACTTC.

V usage is TRBV9 and J usage is TRBJ2-1; TRBD2 aligns across 7 bases. The length of the CDR3 is 16 residues. Germline V gene lookup returns CDR1 SGDLS and CDR2 YYNGEE. V trimming: 0 bases; J trimming: 2 bases; junction bases outside the gene matches: 5. CDR3 region: CASSVVGAGAYNEQFF. DNA for the CDR3: TGTGCCAGCAGCGTAGTTGGGGCGGGAGCCTACAATGAGCAGTTCTTC. Together with reference TRBV9 and TRBJ2-1, the CDR3 gives the full variable domain: DSGVTQTPKHLITATGQRVTLRCSPRSGDLSVYWYQQSLDQGLQFLIQYYNGEERAKGNILERFSAQQFPDLHSELNLSSLELGDSALYFCASSVVGAGAYNEQFFGPGTRLTVL.

This rearrangement joins TRBV7-8 to TRBJ2-1; 14 bases agree with TRBD2. The V segment lost 5 bases and the J segment 5 bases; nucleotides outside the gene matches: 8. CDR3 length: 17 residues. Germline CDR1 SGHVS, CDR2 FQNEAQ. The CDR3 loop reads CASSPRLAGGNHNEQFF. CDR3 in DNA: TGTGCCAGCAGCCCACGACTAGCGGGAGGGAACCACAATGAGCAGTTCTTC.

The V gene is TRBV30, the J gene TRBJ2-5, with D tentatively TRBD1 (6 bases). The germline V gene encodes CDR1 GTSNPN and CDR2 SVGIG (reference sequence). This CDR3 comprises 12 residues. The ends were cut back, 5 bases at V and 6 bases at J, with 13 bases in the middle. CDR3 loop: CAWGGGAKTQYF. The CDR3 DNA sequence: TGTGCCTGGGGTGGGGGCGCGAAGACCCAGTACTTC. Looking up the rest from reference TRBV30 and TRBJ2-5 gives the full variable domain: SQTIHQWPATLVQPVGSPLSLECTVEGTSNPNLYWYRQAAGRGLQLLFYSVGIGQISSEVPQNLSASRPQDRQFILSSKKLLLSDSGFYLCAWGGGAKTQYFGPGTRLLVL.

This clone came up a few times. This chain uses TRBV5-6 with TRBJ2-2; tentatively, D is TRBD2 (6 bases). Looked up from germline, CDR1 is SGHDT and CDR2 is YYEEEE. The ends were cut back, 3 bases at V and 1 base at J, with 19 bases in the middle. The CDR3 covers 18 residues. The chain's CDR3 is CASSSSWSGLQNTGELFF. The DNA of the CDR3 is TGTGCCAGCAGCTCCTCCTGGTCGGGACTCCAGAACACCGGGGAGCTGTTTTTT.

CDR3 bases: TGCGCCAGCAGTGATGGTAGCGGGAGGGCAGGGGAGCTGTTTTTT. It codes for CASSDGSGRAGELFF. The gene calls are TRBV10-2 and TRBJ2-2, with TRBD2 matching 11 bases. J lost 8 bases, V lost 3 bases, and 5 bases had no gene match. Germline CDR1 WSHSY, CDR2 SAAADI. This CDR3 comprises 15 residues.

This clone was seen a few times. This chain joins TRBV7-9 and TRBJ1-1; D is unresolved. CDR3 length: 13 amino acids. Trimming cost V 3 bases and J 0 bases, with 5 bases left between them. Germline V gives CDR1 SEHNR, CDR2 FQNEAQ (reference sequence). This CDR3 is CASSFSLNTEAFF. In DNA, the CDR3 is TGTGCCAGCAGCTTTTCCTTGAACACTGAAGCTTTCTTT.

The gene calls are TRBV28 and TRBJ2-1; 7 bases are a match to TRBD2. Trimming took 6 bases from V and 5 from J; bases not matched to a gene: 10. Looked up from germline, CDR1 is MDHEN and CDR2 is SYDVKM. There are 15 residues in the CDR3. CDR3 in amino acids: CASSLADPTNNEQFF. The CDR3 bases are TGTGCCAGCAGCCTAGCGGACCCGACCAACAATGAGCAGTTCTTC.